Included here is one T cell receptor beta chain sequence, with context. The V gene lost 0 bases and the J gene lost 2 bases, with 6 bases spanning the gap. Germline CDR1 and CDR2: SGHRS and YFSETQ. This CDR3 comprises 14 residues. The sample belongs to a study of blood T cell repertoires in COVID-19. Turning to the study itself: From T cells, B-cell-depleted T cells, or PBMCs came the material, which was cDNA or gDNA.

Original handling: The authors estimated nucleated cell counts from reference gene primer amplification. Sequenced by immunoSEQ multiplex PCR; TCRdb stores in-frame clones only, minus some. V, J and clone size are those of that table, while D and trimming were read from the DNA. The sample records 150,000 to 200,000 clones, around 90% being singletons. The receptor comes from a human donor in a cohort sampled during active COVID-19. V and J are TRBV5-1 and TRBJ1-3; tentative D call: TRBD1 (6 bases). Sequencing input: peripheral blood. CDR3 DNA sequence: TGCGCCAGCAGCTTGGGGACAGCTGGAAACACCATATATTTT. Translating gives CASSLGTAGNTIYF.